This record concerns one TCR beta chain sequence. Germline V gene data show CDR1 as GTSNPN and CDR2 as SVGIG (reference sequence). Germline trimming cut 1 base from V and 2 bases from J; bases unmatched to any gene: 4. The CDR3 has 16 residues. The sample originates from a study of cytomegalovirus exposure and HLA in healthy donors. Clones were read by immunoSEQ multiplex PCR, and TCRdb kept only the in-frame ones, dropping some. This sample has approximately 200,000 clones; around 80% occur once, and the top ten carry around 1.3%. The chain uses TRBV30 and TRBJ2-3; 12 bases are shared with TRBD1. This TCR was sampled from a woman aged 25 to 39 in good health and CMV-seronegative. The sample consisted of PBMCs. CDR3 in amino acids: CAWSEGQGASTDTQYF. The DNA of the CDR3 is TGTGCCTGGAGTGAGGGACAGGGGGCTTCCACAGATACGCAGTATTTT.